This T cell receptor (beta chain) was observed in a study of control samples from healthy donors and cancer patients (dated by TCRdb to 2020 to 2022). The method was the immunoSEQ multiplex PCR assay. What TCRdb holds here is the immuneACCESS table cut down to in-frame rearrangements. Part of the clones is not present; checked against another copy, under half of the missing clones reflect an unresolved V gene, and the others are unexplained. This sample lists roughly 180,000 clones; 94% were detected once. The ten largest clonotypes hold 1.3% of the sample. To note about this clone: Its antigen is unknown. There are no base qualities to consult, and no much larger clone falls within one base.

The sample was blood. This sequence was found in a young woman in good health.

The CDR3 sequence is CASSIPDRGLTDTQYF. Read as DNA, the sequence is TGTGCCAGTAGTATCCCGGACAGGGGGCTGACAGATACGCAGTATTTT. The chain links TRBV19 with TRBJ2-3; 11 of the junction bases match TRBD1. V ends up 3 bases short and J 3 bases short, with an unmatched junction base count of 5. The CDR3 numbers 16 residues from cysteine through phenylalanine. The only DNA kept is the CDR3, 48 bases in frame from the first base. The germline V gene (reference sequence) provides CDR1 LNHDA and CDR2 SQIVND.